The TCR beta chain described here comes from a study of blood T cells in healthy people across ages. Regarding the study as a whole: Any conclusive comparison of naive versus antigen-experienced cells was prevented by using unsorted PBMCs.

A word on this clonotype: The antigen is undetermined.

The authors ran a second PCR of 7 to 11 cycles using a sample-barcoded 5' primer and a J-beta primer mix. TCRdb fed the 5' RACE reads into MiXCR, producing one record per CDR3 protein. The repertoire holds around 750,000 distinct CDR3 sequences, with 40% to 65% as singletons. The CDR3 totals 15 residues. Per the germline V gene, CDR1 is MDHEN and CDR2 is SYDVKM. V dropped 2 bases and J dropped 2 bases, with 12 bases sitting between them. The sequence was collected from a man of 80 years or more in good health. The J gene is TRBJ1-2, the V gene TRBV28; no definite D call. What was sequenced was blood. Written as DNA, the CDR3 is TGTGCCAGCAGTTTAAGTGGCAGGCCCAACTATGGCTACACCTTC. This sequence encodes CASSLSGRPNYGYTF.